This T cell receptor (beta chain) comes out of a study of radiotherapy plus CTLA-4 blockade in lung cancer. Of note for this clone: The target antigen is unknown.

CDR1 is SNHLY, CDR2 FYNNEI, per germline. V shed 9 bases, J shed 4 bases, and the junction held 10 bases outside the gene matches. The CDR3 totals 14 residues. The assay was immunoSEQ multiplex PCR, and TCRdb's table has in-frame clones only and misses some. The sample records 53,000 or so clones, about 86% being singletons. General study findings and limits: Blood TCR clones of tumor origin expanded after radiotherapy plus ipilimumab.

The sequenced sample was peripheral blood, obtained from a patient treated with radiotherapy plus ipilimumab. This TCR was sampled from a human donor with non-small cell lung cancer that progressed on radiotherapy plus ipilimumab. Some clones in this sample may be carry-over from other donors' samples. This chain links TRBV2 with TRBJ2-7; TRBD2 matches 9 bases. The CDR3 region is CASGALAGPYEQYF. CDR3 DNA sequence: TGTGCCAGTGGGGCACTAGCGGGCCCTTACGAGCAGTACTTC.